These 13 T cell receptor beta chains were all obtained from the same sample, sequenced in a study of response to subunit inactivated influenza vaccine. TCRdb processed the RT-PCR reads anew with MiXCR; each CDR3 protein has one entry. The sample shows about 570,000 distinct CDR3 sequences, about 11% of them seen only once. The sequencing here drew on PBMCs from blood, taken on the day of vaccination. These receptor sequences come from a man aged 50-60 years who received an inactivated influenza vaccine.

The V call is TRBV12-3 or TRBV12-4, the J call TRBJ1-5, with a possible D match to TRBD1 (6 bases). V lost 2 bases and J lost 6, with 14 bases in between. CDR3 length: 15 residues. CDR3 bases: TGTGCCAGCAGTTTAAGGGGGGCGCCCCCTCAGCCCCAGCATTTT. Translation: CASSLRGAPPQPQHF.

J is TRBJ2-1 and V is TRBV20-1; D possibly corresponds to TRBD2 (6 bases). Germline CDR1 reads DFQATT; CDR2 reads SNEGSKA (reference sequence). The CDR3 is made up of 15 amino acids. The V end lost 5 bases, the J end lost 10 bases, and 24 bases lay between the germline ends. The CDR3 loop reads CSAPTRSLRRGEQFF. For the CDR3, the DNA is TGCAGTGCTCCCACGAGGAGCCTTAGACGGGGGGAGCAGTTCTTC.

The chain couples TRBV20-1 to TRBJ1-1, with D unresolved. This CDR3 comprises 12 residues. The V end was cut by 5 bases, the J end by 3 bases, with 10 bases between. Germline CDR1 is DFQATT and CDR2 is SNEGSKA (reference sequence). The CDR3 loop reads CSAVEGYTEAFF. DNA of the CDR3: TGCAGTGCTGTCGAGGGTTACACTGAAGCTTTCTTT.

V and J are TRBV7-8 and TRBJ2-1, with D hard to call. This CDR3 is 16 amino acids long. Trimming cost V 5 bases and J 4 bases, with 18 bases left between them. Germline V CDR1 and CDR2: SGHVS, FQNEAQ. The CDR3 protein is CASSQARAVRYNEQFF. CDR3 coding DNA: TGTGCCAGCAGCCAGGCCCGGGCCGTCAGATACAATGAGCAGTTCTTC.

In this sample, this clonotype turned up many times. The CDR3, as DNA: TGTGCCAGCAGCAAAATACGGGGTTGGATCCATGGCTACACCTTC. Protein product: CASSKIRGWIHGYTF. The chain employs TRBV21-1 and TRBJ1-2. TRBV21-1 is designated a pseudogene. The CDR3 is 15 amino acids.

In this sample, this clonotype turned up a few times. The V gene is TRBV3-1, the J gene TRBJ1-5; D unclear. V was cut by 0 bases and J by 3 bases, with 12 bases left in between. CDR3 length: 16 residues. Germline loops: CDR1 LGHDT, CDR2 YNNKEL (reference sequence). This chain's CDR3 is CASSQDLGEDNQPQHF. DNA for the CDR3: TGTGCCAGCAGCCAAGATCTGGGTGAGGACAATCAGCCCCAGCATTTT.

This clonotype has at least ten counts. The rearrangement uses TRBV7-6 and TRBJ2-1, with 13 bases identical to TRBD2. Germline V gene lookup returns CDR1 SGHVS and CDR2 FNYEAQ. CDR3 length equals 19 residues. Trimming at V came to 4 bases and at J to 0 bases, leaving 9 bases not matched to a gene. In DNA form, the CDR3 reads TGTGCCAGCAGCTGGGTAGGACTAGCGGGAGTTAACTCCTACAATGAGCAGTTCTTC. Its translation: CASSWVGLAGVNSYNEQFF. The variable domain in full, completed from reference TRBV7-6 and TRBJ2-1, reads GAGVSQSPRYKVTKRGQDVALRCDPISGHVSLYWYRQALGQGPEFLTYFNYEAQQDKSGLPNDRFSAERPEGSISTLTIQRTEQRDSAMYRCASSWVGLAGVNSYNEQFFGPGTRLTVL.

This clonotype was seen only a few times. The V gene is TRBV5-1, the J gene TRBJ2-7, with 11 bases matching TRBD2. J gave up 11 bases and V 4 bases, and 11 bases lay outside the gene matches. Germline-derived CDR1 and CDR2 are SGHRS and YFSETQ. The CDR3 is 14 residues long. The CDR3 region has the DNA TGCGCCAGCAGCCTTGGGACTAGCGGAGCGTCGAAGTACTTC. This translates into CASSLGTSGASKYF.

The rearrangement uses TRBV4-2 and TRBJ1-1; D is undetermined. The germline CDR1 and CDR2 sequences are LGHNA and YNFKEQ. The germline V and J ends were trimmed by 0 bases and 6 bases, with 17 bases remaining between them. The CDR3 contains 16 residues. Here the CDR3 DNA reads TGTGCCAGCAGCCAAGAGATCTCAACCACGAGTGCTGAAGCTTTCTTT. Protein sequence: CASSQEISTTSAEAFF.

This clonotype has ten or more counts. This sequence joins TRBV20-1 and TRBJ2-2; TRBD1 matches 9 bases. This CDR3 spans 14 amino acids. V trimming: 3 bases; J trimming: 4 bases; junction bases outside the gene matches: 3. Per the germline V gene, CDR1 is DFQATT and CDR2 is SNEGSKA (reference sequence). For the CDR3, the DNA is TGCAGTGCTAGGGGACAGGGTTCCACCGGGGAGCTGTTTTTT. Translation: CSARGQGSTGELFF.

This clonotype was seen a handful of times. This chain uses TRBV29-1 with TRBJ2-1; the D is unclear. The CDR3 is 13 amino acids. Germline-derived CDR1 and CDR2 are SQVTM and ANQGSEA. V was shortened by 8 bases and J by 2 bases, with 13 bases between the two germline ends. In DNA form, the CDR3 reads TGCAGCTCCCGTTATGCCCCCTACAATGAGCAGTTCTTC. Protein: CSSRYAPYNEQFF.

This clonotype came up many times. The CDR3 bases are TGTGCCAGCGTGGGCGGGAGCTCCTACAATGAGCAGTTCTTC. It encodes CASVGGSSYNEQFF. This chain joins TRBV28 and TRBJ2-1, with 7 bases lining up with TRBD2. There are 14 residues in the CDR3. Trimming removed 8 bases from V and 0 bases from J; junction bases left unmatched: 4. The germline V gene encodes CDR1 MDHEN and CDR2 SYDVKM.

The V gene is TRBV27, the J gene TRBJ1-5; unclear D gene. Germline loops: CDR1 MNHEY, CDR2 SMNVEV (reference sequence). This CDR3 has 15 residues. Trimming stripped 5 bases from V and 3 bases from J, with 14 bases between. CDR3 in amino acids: CASSDGLGSNQPQHF. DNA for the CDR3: TGTGCCAGCAGTGACGGGTTGGGTTCCAATCAGCCCCAGCATTTT.